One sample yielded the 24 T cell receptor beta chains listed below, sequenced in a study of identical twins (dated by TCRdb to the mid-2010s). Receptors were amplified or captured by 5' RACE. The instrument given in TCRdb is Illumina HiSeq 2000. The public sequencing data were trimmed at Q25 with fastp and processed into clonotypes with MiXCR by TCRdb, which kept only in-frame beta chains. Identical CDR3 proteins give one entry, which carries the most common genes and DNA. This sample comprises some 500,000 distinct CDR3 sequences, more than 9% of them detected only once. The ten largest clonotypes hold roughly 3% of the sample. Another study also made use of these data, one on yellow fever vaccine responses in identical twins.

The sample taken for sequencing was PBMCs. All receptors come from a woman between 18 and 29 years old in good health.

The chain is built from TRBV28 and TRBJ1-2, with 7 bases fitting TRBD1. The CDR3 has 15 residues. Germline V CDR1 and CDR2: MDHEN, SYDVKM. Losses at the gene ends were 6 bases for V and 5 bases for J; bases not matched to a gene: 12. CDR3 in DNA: TGTGCCAGCAGCCTTTTATGGGACAGTCGGTATGGCTACACCTTC. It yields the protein CASSLLWDSRYGYTF.

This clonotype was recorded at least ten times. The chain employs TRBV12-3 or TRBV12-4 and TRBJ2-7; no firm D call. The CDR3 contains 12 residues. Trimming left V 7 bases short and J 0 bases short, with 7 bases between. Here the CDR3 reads CASTGVSYEQYF. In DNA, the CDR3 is TGTGCCAGCACGGGCGTCTCCTACGAGCAGTACTTC.

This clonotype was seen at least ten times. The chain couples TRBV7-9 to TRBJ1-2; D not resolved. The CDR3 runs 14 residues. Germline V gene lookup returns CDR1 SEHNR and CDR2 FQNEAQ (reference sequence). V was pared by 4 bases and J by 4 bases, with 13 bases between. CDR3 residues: CASSSVLSFYGYTF. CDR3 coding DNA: TGTGCCAGCAGCTCCGTTTTATCATTCTATGGCTACACCTTC.

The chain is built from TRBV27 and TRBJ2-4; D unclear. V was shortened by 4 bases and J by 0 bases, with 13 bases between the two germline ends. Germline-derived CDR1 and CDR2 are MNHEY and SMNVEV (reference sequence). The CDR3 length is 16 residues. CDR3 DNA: TGTGCCAGCAGTTCCCTGGCGGTAGAAGCCAAAAACATTCAGTACTTC. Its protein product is CASSSLAVEAKNIQYF.

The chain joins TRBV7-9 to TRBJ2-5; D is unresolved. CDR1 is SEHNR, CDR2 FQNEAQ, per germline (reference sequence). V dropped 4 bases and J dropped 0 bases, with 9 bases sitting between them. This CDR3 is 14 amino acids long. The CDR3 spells CASSSTQYQETQYF. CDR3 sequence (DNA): TGTGCCAGCAGCTCAACACAGTACCAAGAGACCCAGTACTTC.

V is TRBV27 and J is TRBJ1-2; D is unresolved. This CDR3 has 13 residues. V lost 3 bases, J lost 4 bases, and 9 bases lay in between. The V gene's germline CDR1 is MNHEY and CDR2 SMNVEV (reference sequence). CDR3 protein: CASSLRATYGYTF. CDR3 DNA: TGTGCCAGCAGTTTGCGCGCCACCTATGGCTACACCTTC.

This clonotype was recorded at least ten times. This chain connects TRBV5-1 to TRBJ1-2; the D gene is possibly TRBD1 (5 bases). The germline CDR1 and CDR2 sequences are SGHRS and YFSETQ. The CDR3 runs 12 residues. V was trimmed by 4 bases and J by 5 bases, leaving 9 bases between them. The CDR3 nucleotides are TGCGCCAGCAGCCAATCAGGGTATGGCTACACCTTC. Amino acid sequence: CASSQSGYGYTF.

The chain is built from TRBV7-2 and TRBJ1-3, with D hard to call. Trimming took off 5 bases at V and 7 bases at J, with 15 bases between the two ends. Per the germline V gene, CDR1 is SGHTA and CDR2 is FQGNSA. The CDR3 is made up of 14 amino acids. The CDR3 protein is CASSPLWTENTIYF. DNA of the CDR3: TGTGCCAGCAGCCCGCTCTGGACTGAGAACACCATATATTTT.

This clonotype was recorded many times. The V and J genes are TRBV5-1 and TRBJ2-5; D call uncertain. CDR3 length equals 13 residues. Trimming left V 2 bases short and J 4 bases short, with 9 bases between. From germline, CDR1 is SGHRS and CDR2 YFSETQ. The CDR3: CASSFSGIETQYF. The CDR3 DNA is TGCGCCAGCAGCTTTTCGGGTATAGAGACCCAGTACTTC.

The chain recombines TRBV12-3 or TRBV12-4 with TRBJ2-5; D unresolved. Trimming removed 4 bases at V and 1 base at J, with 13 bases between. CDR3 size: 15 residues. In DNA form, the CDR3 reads TGTGCCAGCAGTTCCACCGGGCCAGCCCAAGAGACCCAGTACTTC. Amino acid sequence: CASSSTGPAQETQYF.

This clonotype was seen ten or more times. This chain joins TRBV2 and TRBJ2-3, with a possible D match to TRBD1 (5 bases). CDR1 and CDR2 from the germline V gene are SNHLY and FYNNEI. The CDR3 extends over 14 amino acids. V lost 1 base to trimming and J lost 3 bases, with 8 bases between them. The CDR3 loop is CASSEVAGTDTQYF. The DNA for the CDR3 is TGTGCCAGCAGTGAAGTGGCAGGGACAGATACGCAGTATTTT.

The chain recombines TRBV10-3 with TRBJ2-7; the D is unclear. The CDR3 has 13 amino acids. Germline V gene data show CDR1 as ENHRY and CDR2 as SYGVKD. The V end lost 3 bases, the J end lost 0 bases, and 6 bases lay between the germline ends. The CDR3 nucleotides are TGTGCCATCAGTGACCCCCTCTCCTACGAGCAGTACTTC. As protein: CAISDPLSYEQYF.

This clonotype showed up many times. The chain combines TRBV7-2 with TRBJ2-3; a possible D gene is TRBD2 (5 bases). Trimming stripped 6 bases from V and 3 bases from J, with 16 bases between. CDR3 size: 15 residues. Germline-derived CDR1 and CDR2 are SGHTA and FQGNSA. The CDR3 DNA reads TGTGCCAGCAGGATGGACGGCGGGCGGACAGATACGCAGTATTTT. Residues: CASRMDGGRTDTQYF.

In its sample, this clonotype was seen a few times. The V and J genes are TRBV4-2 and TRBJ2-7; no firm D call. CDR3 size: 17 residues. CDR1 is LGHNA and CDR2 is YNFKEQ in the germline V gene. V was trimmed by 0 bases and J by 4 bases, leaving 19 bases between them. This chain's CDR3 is CASSQDTSGPGAYEQYF. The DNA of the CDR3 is TGTGCCAGCAGCCAAGACACGAGTGGGCCGGGTGCTTACGAGCAGTACTTC.

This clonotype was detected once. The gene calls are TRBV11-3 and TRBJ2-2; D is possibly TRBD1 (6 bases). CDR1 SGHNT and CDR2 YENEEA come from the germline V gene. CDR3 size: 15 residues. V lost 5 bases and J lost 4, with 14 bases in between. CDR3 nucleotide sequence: TGTGCCAGCAGCGGAACGGGACAAACCACCGGGGAGCTGTTTTTT. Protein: CASSGTGQTTGELFF.

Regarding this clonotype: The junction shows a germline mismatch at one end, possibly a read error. CDR3 sequence reads: CATSQKIHLAAGGPGDTQYF. CDR3 bases: TGTGCCACCAGCCAAAAGATCCACCTCGCGGCGGGGGGGCCCGGAGATACGCAGTATTTT. The chain joins TRBV3-1 to TRBJ2-3; 9 bases fit TRBD2. In germline, CDR1 is LGHDT, CDR2 YNNKEL (reference sequence). The CDR3 loop spans 20 amino acids.

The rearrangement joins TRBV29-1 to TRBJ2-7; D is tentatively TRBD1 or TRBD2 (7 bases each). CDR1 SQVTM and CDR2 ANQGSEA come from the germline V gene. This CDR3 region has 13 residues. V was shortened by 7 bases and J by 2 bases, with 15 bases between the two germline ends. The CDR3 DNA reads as TGCAGCGCAGGGGGGGGAGATACCTACGAGCAGTACTTC. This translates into CSAGGGDTYEQYF.

The chain's CDR3 is CARSTGISGYEQYF. Here the CDR3 DNA reads TGTGCCAGGTCCACAGGGATCAGCGGCTACGAGCAGTACTTC. The chain uses TRBV28 and TRBJ2-7; tentative D call: TRBD1 (6 bases). The germline V and J ends were trimmed by 9 bases and 3 bases, with 18 bases remaining between them. CDR1 is MDHEN, CDR2 SYDVKM, per germline. CDR3 length: 14 residues.

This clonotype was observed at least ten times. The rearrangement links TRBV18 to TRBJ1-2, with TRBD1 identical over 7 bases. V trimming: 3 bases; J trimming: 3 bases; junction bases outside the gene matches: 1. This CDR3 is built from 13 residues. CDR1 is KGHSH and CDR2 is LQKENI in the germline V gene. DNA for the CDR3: TGTGCCAGCTCACCTGGACAGGACTATGGCTACACCTTC. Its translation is CASSPGQDYGYTF. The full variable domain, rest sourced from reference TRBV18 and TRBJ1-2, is NAGVMQNPRHLVRRRGQEARLRCSPMKGHSHVYWYRQLPEEGLKFMVYLQKENIIDESGMPKERFSAEFPKEGPSILRIQQVVRGDSAAYFCASSPGQDYGYTFGSGTRLTVV.

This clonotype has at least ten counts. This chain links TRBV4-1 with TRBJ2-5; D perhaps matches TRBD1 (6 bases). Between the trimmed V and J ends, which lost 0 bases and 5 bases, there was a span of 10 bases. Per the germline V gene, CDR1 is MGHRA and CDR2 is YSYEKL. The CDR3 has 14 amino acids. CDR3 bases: TGCGCCAGCAGCCAAGATCAGAGGGGGGAGACCCAGTACTTC. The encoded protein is CASSQDQRGETQYF.

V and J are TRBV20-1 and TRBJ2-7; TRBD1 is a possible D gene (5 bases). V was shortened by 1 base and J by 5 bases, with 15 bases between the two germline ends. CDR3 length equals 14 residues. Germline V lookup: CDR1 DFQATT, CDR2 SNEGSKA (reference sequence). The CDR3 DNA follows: TGCAGTGCTAGAGTGGCGGCAGGGCCCGACGAGCAGTACTTC. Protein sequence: CSARVAAGPDEQYF.

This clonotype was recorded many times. CDR3 region: CASSLAPDQSSYEQYF. DNA for the CDR3: TGTGCCAGCAGCTTAGCCCCGGACCAAAGCTCCTACGAGCAGTACTTC. J is TRBJ2-7 and V is TRBV11-2; D unclear. The CDR3 is 16 amino acids. The V end lost 1 base, the J end lost 0 bases, and 13 bases lay between the germline ends. Germline CDR1 reads SGHAT; CDR2 reads FQNNGV.

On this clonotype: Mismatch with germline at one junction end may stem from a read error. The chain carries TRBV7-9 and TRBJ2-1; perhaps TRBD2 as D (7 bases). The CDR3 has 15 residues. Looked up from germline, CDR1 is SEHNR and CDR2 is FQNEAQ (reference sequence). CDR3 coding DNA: TGTGCCAGCAGCCCCCGGGGGGCCTCCCACAATGAGCAGTTCTTC. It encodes CASSPRGASHNEQFF.

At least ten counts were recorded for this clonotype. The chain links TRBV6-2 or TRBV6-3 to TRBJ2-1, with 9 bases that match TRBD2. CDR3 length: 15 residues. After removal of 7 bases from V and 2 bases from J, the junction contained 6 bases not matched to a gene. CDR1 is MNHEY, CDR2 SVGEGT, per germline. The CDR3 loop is CASTLGTSTYNEQFF. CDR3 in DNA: TGTGCCAGCACCCTCGGGACTAGCACCTACAATGAGCAGTTCTTC.